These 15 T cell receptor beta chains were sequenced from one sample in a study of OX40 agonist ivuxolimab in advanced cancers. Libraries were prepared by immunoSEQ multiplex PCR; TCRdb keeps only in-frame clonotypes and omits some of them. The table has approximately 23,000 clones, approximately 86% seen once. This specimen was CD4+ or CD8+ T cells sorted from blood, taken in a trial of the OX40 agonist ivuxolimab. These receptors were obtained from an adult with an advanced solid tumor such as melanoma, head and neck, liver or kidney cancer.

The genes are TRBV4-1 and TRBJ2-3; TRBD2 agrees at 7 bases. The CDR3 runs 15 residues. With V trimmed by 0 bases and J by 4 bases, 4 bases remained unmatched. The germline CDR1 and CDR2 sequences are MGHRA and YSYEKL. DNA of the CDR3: TGCGCCAGCAGCCAAGATGCGGGAGAAGCAGATACGCAGTATTTT. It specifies CASSQDAGEADTQYF.

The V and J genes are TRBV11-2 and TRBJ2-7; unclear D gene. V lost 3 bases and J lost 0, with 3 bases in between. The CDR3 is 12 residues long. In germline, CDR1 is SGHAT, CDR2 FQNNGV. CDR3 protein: CASSFLSYEQYF. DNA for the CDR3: TGTGCCAGCAGCTTCCTCTCCTACGAGCAGTACTTC.

In DNA, the CDR3 is TGTGCCAGTGGACTTCGCACAGATACGCAGTATTTT. It yields the protein CASGLRTDTQYF. The gene calls are TRBV7-3 and TRBJ2-3; D possibly corresponds to TRBD2 (5 bases). The CDR3 sequence is 12 residues long. CDR1 is SGHTA and CDR2 is FQGTGA in the germline V gene. Trimming pared 9 bases from V and 1 base from J, leaving 8 bases between.

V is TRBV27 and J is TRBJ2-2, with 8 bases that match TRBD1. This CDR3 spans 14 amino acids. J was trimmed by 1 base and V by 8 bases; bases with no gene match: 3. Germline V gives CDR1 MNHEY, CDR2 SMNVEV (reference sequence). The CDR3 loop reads CASQTGENTGELFF. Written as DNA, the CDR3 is TGTGCCAGCCAGACAGGGGAGAACACCGGGGAGCTGTTTTTT.

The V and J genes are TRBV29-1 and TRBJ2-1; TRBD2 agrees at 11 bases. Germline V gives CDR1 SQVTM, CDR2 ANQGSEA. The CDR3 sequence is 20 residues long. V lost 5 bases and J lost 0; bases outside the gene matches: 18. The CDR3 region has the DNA TGCAGCGTTAGGGGACAAGCCGGGACTAGCGGAAGGAGCTCCTACAATGAGCAGTTCTTC. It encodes CSVRGQAGTSGRSSYNEQFF.

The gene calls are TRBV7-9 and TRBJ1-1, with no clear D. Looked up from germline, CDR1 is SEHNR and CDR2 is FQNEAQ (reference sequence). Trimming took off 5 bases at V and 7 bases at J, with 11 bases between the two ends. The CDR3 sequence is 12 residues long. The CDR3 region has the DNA TGTGCCAGCAGCGCAGACGATCTTGAAGCTTTCTTT. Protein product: CASSADDLEAFF.

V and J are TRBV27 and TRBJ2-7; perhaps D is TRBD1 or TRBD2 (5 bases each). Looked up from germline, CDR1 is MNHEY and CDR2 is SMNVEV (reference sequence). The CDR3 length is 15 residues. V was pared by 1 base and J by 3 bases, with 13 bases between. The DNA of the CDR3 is TGTGCCAGCAGTTTATATGGGGGTATGGGCTACGAGCAGTACTTC. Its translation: CASSLYGGMGYEQYF.

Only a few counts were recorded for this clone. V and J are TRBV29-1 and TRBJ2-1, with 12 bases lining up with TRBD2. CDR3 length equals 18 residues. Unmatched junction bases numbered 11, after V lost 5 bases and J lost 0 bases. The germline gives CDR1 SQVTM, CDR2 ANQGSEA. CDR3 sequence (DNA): TGCAGCGTTAGGGGACTAGCGGGCCACCTGAGCTCCTACAATGAGCAGTTCTTC. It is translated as CSVRGLAGHLSSYNEQFF.

The CDR3 sequence: CASSEQLGEANYGYTF. For the CDR3, the DNA is TGTGCCAGCAGTGAACAGTTGGGGGAAGCTAACTATGGCTACACCTTC. V and J are TRBV6-1 and TRBJ1-2; D is perhaps TRBD1 (5 bases). Looked up from germline, CDR1 is MNHNS and CDR2 is SASEGT. Trimming left V 2 bases short and J 0 bases short, with 13 bases between. The CDR3 consists of 16 residues.

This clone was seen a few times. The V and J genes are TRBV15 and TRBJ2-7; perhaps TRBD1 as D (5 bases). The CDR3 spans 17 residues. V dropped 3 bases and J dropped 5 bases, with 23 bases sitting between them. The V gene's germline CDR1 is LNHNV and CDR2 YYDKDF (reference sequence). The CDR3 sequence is CATSSKWSGATGNEQYF. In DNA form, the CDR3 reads TGTGCCACCAGCAGTAAATGGTCTGGGGCTACTGGAAACGAGCAGTACTTC.

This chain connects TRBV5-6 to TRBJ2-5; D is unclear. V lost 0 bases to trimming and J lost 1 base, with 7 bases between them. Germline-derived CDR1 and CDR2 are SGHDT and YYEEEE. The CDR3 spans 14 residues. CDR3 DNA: TGTGCCAGCAGCTTGGTGGTGCGCCAAGAGACCCAGTACTTC. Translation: CASSLVVRQETQYF.

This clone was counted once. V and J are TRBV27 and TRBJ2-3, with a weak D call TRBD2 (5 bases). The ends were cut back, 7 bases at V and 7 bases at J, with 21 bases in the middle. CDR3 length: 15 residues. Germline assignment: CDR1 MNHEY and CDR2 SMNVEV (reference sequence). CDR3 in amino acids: CASKSSEGGLYTQYF. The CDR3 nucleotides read TGTGCCAGCAAATCAAGCGAAGGCGGGTTATATACGCAGTATTTT.

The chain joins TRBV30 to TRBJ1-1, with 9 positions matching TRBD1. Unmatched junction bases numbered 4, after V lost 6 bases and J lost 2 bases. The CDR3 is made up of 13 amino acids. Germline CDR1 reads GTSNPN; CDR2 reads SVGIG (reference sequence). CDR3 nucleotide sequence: TGTGCCTGCCAGGGACAGGGAAACACTGAAGCTTTCTTT. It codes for CACQGQGNTEAFF.

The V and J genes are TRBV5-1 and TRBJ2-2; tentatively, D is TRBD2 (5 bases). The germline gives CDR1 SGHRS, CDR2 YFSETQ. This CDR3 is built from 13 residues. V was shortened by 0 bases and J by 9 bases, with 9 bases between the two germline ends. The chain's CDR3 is CASSLGGHRELFF. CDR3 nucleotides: TGCGCCAGCAGCTTGGGAGGGCACCGGGAGCTGTTTTTT. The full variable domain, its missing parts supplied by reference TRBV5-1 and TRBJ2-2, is KAGVTQTPRYLIKTRGQQVTLSCSPISGHRSVSWYQQTPGQGLQFLFEYFSETQRNKGNFPGRFSGRQFSNSRSEMNVSTLELGDSALYLCASSLGGHRELFFGEGSRLTVL.

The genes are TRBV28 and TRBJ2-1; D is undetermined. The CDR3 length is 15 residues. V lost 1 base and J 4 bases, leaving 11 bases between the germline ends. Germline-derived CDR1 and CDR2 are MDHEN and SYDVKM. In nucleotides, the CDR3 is TGTGCCAGCAGTTTATTGGTAGACACTTACAATGAGCAGTTCTTC. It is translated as CASSLLVDTYNEQFF.